This entry lists 28 T cell receptor beta chains sequenced from one sample in a study of a mutant IDH1 vaccine in newly diagnosed glioma. Clones were sequenced by immunoSEQ multiplex PCR, and TCRdb holds only the in-frame ones, with some missing. The data hold 84,000 or so clones, with 75% to 90% observed a single time. Time point reported: week 47, end of study. Doses comprised 300 ug of mutant IDH1 20-mer peptide each, plus topical imiquimod. No cognate antigen is known for these TCRs. The input for sequencing was PBMCs, taken from a glioma patient whose treatment included an IDH1 peptide vaccine. The receptors shown here come from a man aged 35-49 years with glioma.

The table lists this clone with a few counts. V gene TRBV6-1 combines with J gene TRBJ2-1; maybe TRBD2 (6 bases). The V and J ends lost 4 bases and 6 bases respectively, with 16 bases between them. Per the germline V gene, CDR1 is MNHNS and CDR2 is SASEGT. The CDR3 runs to 15 residues. The CDR3 DNA follows: TGTGCCAGCAGTGTCGGGACTTCGGCGAGCAATGAGCAGTTCTTC. This codes for CASSVGTSASNEQFF.

The rearrangement links TRBV6-5 to TRBJ2-1; the D gene could be TRBD1 or TRBD2 (5 bases each). The CDR3 covers 12 residues. The V gene's germline CDR1 is MNHEY and CDR2 SVGAGI. V lost 6 bases and J 10 bases, leaving 13 bases between the germline ends. The CDR3 coding sequence is TGTGCCAGCAGGGGGGTCCGAGGGGAGCAGTTCTTC. This gives the protein CASRGVRGEQFF.

The chain has TRBV6-6 and TRBJ2-7, with D maybe TRBD2 (6 bases). V gave up 6 bases and J gave up 2 bases, with 17 bases separating them. The germline gives CDR1 MNHNY, CDR2 SVGAGI (reference sequence). This CDR3 has 15 amino acids. CDR3 DNA sequence: TGTGCCAGCAGAGCTGGCGGGACCTCGACCTACGAGCAGTACTTC. It is translated as CASRAGGTSTYEQYF.

The chain employs TRBV19 and TRBJ1-1; 7 positions match TRBD1. In germline, CDR1 is LNHDA, CDR2 SQIVND (reference sequence). This CDR3 has 16 residues. J lost 4 bases, V lost 0 bases, and 8 bases had no gene match. The CDR3 DNA reads as TGTGCCAGTAGTATAGATTTTCCAGGGGGTCCCACTGAAGCTTTCTTT. Residues: CASSIDFPGGPTEAFF.

V is TRBV14 and J is TRBJ1-3, with D tentatively TRBD1 (6 bases). Trimming shortened V by 3 bases and J by 0 bases, and 24 bases separated the two germline ends. Germline CDR1 is SGHDN and CDR2 is FVKESK. This CDR3 contains 20 residues. CDR3 coding DNA: TGTGCCAGCAGCCACCGCACAGGGACACCTCTTTCATTCTCTGGAAACACCATATATTTT. Protein sequence: CASSHRTGTPLSFSGNTIYF.

The chain links TRBV18 to TRBJ2-7, with 7 nucleotides matching TRBD2. Unmatched junction bases numbered 10, after V lost 5 bases and J lost 3 bases. Germline CDR1 and CDR2: KGHSH and LQKENI. The CDR3 length is 15 residues. The CDR3 region has the DNA TGTGCCAGCTCAGCCGTCGGGCGGGAGAGCTACGAGCAGTACTTC. Protein: CASSAVGRESYEQYF.

This clone was detected many times. The chain is built from TRBV7-9 and TRBJ2-1; 9 bases are a match to TRBD2. This CDR3 comprises 16 residues. Trimming removed 5 bases from V and 4 bases from J; junction bases left unmatched: 9. Germline V gene sequence: CDR1 SEHNR, CDR2 FQNEAQ (reference sequence). The CDR3 DNA reads TGTGCCAGCAGCCATGAGACTAGCGGCCGGTACAATGAGCAGTTCTTC. This translates into CASSHETSGRYNEQFF.

The chain employs TRBV18 and TRBJ1-2, with 8 bases matching TRBD1. CDR1 and CDR2 from the germline V gene are KGHSH and LQKENI. This CDR3 contains 16 residues. The V segment lost 2 bases and the J segment 8 bases; nucleotides outside the gene matches: 13. The CDR3 nucleotides are TGTGCCAGCTCACCATTCGGGCAGGGGGCCCCCCGCGGCTACACCTTC. This gives the protein CASSPFGQGAPRGYTF. Drawing the rest from reference TRBV18 and TRBJ1-2, the complete variable domain is NAGVMQNPRHLVRRRGQEARLRCSPMKGHSHVYWYRQLPEEGLKFMVYLQKENIIDESGMPKERFSAEFPKEGPSILRIQQVVRGDSAAYFCASSPFGQGAPRGYTFGSGTRLTVV.

The rearrangement uses TRBV6-5 and TRBJ2-2, with D possibly matching TRBD1 (6 bases). There are 16 residues in the CDR3. Germline assignment: CDR1 MNHEY and CDR2 SVGAGI. V was pared by 3 bases and J by 3 bases, with 14 bases between. CDR3 amino acids: CASSYWWGQDTGELFF. For the CDR3, the DNA is TGTGCCAGCAGTTATTGGTGGGGGCAGGACACCGGGGAGCTGTTTTTT.

The V and J genes are TRBV2 and TRBJ2-7; 8 nucleotides line up with TRBD1. The CDR3 length is 14 residues. The V and J ends lost 4 bases and 2 bases, in that order; junction bases with no gene match: 4. Germline V gene sequence: CDR1 SNHLY, CDR2 FYNNEI. The CDR3 nucleotides are TGTGCCAGCAGTGGGACAGGGTTCGCCTACGAGCAGTACTTC. The encoded protein is CASSGTGFAYEQYF.

This clone has only one observation. The chain joins TRBV5-3 to TRBJ1-2; possibly TRBD1 for D (5 bases). TRBV5-3 has ORF status, its function being uncertain. This CDR3 spans 14 amino acids. The V end was cut by 0 bases, the J end by 4 bases, with 10 bases between. The CDR3 sequence: CARSLGQGIYGYTF. CDR3 coding DNA: TGTGCCAGAAGCTTGGGGCAGGGAATCTATGGCTACACCTTC.

The rearrangement joins TRBV5-6 to TRBJ1-1; D is perhaps TRBD1 (5 bases). The germline gives CDR1 SGHDT, CDR2 YYEEEE. The CDR3 runs to 14 residues. Between the trimmed V and J ends, which lost 2 bases and 5 bases, there was a span of 13 bases. CDR3 bases: TGTGCCAGCAGCTTCCCGACCGGGGGGACTGAAGCTTTCTTT. It codes for CASSFPTGGTEAFF.

J is TRBJ2-7 and V is TRBV6-5, with D perhaps TRBD2 (5 bases). The CDR3 contains 15 residues. Germline CDR1 reads MNHEY; CDR2 reads SVGAGI. V was pared by 2 bases and J by 0 bases, with 11 bases between. CDR3 region: CASSYEPGSSYEQYF. The CDR3 bases are TGTGCCAGCAGTTACGAGCCGGGAAGCTCCTACGAGCAGTACTTC.

CDR3 sequence (DNA): TGTGCCAGTAGCCCACTAGCGGGAGAGGGGACCCAGTACTTC. It encodes CASSPLAGEGTQYF. The gene calls are TRBV19 and TRBJ2-5, with 11 bases aligning to TRBD2. This CDR3 is built from 14 residues. V lost 6 bases and J lost 7; bases outside the gene matches: 7. CDR1 LNHDA and CDR2 SQIVND come from the germline V gene (reference sequence).

This clone came up once. This chain links TRBV18 with TRBJ2-1; D unresolved. Trimming took off 4 bases at V and 5 bases at J, with 9 bases between the two ends. CDR1 and CDR2 (germline): KGHSH, LQKENI. The CDR3 length is 13 residues. The CDR3 region is CASSLVANNEQFF. CDR3 nucleotide sequence: TGTGCCAGCTCACTCGTGGCAAACAATGAGCAGTTCTTC.

This sequence joins TRBV9 and TRBJ2-7; possibly TRBD2 for D (6 bases). V was clipped by 0 bases and J by 1 base, with 8 bases between them. The CDR3 loop spans 14 amino acids. Germline CDR1 reads SGDLS; CDR2 reads YYNGEE. The CDR3 nucleotides are TGTGCCAGCAGCGTAGGACGGGGGTCCTACGAGCAGTACTTC. It yields the protein CASSVGRGSYEQYF.

The chain links TRBV4-2 to TRBJ2-7; D is uncertain. V was shortened by 0 bases and J by 4 bases, with 7 bases between the two germline ends. CDR3 length equals 13 residues. CDR1 is LGHNA, CDR2 YNFKEQ, per germline. The CDR3 sequence is CASSQDPWYEQYF. In DNA form, the CDR3 reads TGTGCCAGCAGCCAAGATCCGTGGTACGAGCAGTACTTC.

The DNA for the CDR3 is TGTGCCAGCAGTTTGCCGGGGGTCAGTCAGCCCCAGCATTTT. Amino acids: CASSLPGVSQPQHF. The chain employs TRBV6-5 and TRBJ1-5, with a weak D call TRBD1 (5 bases). Germline CDR1 MNHEY, CDR2 SVGAGI. This CDR3 is built from 14 residues. Between the trimmed V and J ends, which lost 4 bases and 6 bases, there was a span of 13 bases.

This chain joins TRBV5-6 and TRBJ2-7; the D gene is possibly TRBD1 (6 bases). Germline loops: CDR1 SGHDT, CDR2 YYEEEE. The CDR3 is 15 amino acids. Trimming left V 4 bases short and J 5 bases short, with 19 bases between. As DNA, the CDR3 is TGTGCCAGCAGCCTAAGAGGCAGGGGAAGGAACGAGCAGTACTTC. This translates into CASSLRGRGRNEQYF.

This chain uses TRBV7-2 with TRBJ2-3; 8 nucleotides align to TRBD2. Germline lookup yields CDR1 SGHTA and CDR2 FQGNSA. The CDR3 loop spans 12 amino acids. With V trimmed by 6 bases and J by 11 bases, 7 bases remained unmatched. The CDR3 DNA follows: TGTGCCAGCAGGGAAGCGGGGGTGAGGCAGTATTTT. It specifies CASREAGVRQYF.

The chain carries TRBV4-3 and TRBJ2-3; D might be TRBD1 (5 bases). Trimming left V 0 bases short and J 1 base short, with 8 bases between. This CDR3 spans 15 amino acids. Germline CDR1 reads LGHNA; CDR2 reads YSLEER. The CDR3 bases are TGCGCCAGCAGCCAAGATGTAGGGGGCACAGATACGCAGTATTTT. It yields the protein CASSQDVGGTDTQYF.

The chain uses TRBV7-2 and TRBJ2-4; D perhaps matches TRBD1 (6 bases). Germline CDR1 SGHTA, CDR2 FQGNSA. Deletions cut 6 bases from V and 1 base from J, with 16 bases between. The CDR3 has 16 residues. This CDR3 reads CASRPGFQGAKNIQYF. CDR3 in DNA: TGTGCCAGCAGACCCGGGTTCCAGGGGGCCAAAAACATTCAGTACTTC.

The rearrangement joins TRBV11-2 to TRBJ2-7; TRBD1 matches at 9 bases. V lost 1 base and J lost 7; bases outside the gene matches: 5. The CDR3 has 14 amino acids. CDR1 is SGHAT and CDR2 is FQNNGV in the germline V gene. The DNA for the CDR3 is TGTGCCAGCAGCTTAGGACAGGGGGTTTGGGAGCAGTACTTC. Translating gives CASSLGQGVWEQYF.

The CDR3 DNA reads TGCAGCGTTGAAAAGGACGGGGCGCATGGAGATACGCAGTATTTT. As protein: CSVEKDGAHGDTQYF. This rearrangement joins TRBV29-1 to TRBJ2-3, with D possibly called TRBD1 or TRBD2 (5 bases each). This CDR3 has 15 amino acids. Per germline, CDR1 SQVTM and CDR2 ANQGSEA. Trimming took off 2 bases at V and 5 bases at J, with 17 bases between the two ends.

This chain links TRBV5-1 with TRBJ2-1, with a weak D call TRBD1 (5 bases). Trimming removed 2 bases at V and 6 bases at J, with 12 bases between. CDR1 and CDR2 from the germline V gene are SGHRS and YFSETQ. CDR3 size: 14 residues. The CDR3 DNA sequence: TGCGCCAGCAGCTTCTTTGTGCAGGGCAATGAGCAGTTCTTC. Protein product: CASSFFVQGNEQFF.

The chain employs TRBV18 and TRBJ1-1; D remains ambiguous. Germline V CDR1 and CDR2: KGHSH, LQKENI. The CDR3 length is 15 residues. Trimming removed 5 bases at V and 0 bases at J, with 13 bases between. Here the CDR3 DNA reads TGTGCCAGCTCATCCCTGCCAGGCGTGAACACTGAAGCTTTCTTT. Amino acids: CASSSLPGVNTEAFF.

The chain employs TRBV14 and TRBJ2-1; no firm D call. Trimming left V 0 bases short and J 3 bases short, with 9 bases between. The V gene's germline CDR1 is SGHDN and CDR2 FVKESK. The length of the CDR3 is 15 residues. CDR3 residues: CASSQDVAVYNEQFF. DNA for the CDR3: TGTGCCAGCAGCCAAGATGTGGCCGTCTACAATGAGCAGTTCTTC.

The rearrangement uses TRBV5-6 and TRBJ1-5; no clear D. Trimming stripped 0 bases from V and 0 bases from J, with 4 bases between. This CDR3 region has 14 residues. Germline V CDR1 and CDR2: SGHDT, YYEEEE. The CDR3 loop reads CASSLAVSNQPQHF. DNA of the CDR3: TGTGCCAGCAGCTTGGCAGTTAGCAATCAGCCCCAGCATTTT.